The clone carrying this T cell receptor (beta chain) was seen once. MiXCR, run by TCRdb on the RT-PCR reads, gives a single entry per CDR3 protein. The top ten hold less than 40% of the sample, which has about 200,000 distinct CDR3 sequences, roughly two fifths seen once. After removal of 1 base from V and 7 bases from J, the junction contained 6 bases not matched to a gene. The CDR3 totals 16 residues. Germline V gene sequence: CDR1 SGHDT, CDR2 YYEEEE. These data originate in a study of patients and donors after allogeneic stem cell transplantation. The sequencing sample was made of blood, either unsorted or a sorted T cell fraction (not recorded which). This TCR derives from a human donor who was either an allogeneic HSCT recipient or a stem cell or donor lymphocyte infusion donor (not recorded which). It is not recorded whose cells these are; they may come from a transplant donor. The genes are TRBV5-6 and TRBJ2-1; 12 bases match TRBD2. The CDR3 is CASSLFGLAGKNEQFF. CDR3 sequence (DNA): TGTGCCAGCAGCTTGTTCGGACTAGCGGGGAAAAATGAGCAGTTCTTC.